This TCR beta chain was sequenced during a study of cytomegalovirus exposure and HLA in healthy donors. As to this clone: Its target is unknown.

Libraries were prepared by immunoSEQ multiplex PCR; TCRdb keeps only in-frame clonotypes and omits some of them. The table lists around 220,000 clones, just over 85% of them singletons. V was trimmed by 3 bases and J by 4 bases, leaving 15 bases between them. Germline CDR1 and CDR2: MNHEY and SMNVEV (reference sequence). The CDR3 totals 15 residues. Findings and limits, study-wide: Within the roughly 120 validation repertoires, first-cohort TCR clusters tended to co-occur, according to a later analysis. Reported performance of the classifier showed diagnosis of cytomegalovirus status with high specificity and sensitivity.

Sequencing was performed on PBMCs. This sequence originates from a woman younger than 35 in good health and CMV-seronegative. The chain has TRBV27 and TRBJ1-1; weak D call: TRBD1 (6 bases). CDR3 sequence: CASSFDRGGGTEAFF. In DNA form, the CDR3 reads TGTGCCAGCAGTTTCGATAGGGGAGGGGGCACTGAAGCTTTCTTT.